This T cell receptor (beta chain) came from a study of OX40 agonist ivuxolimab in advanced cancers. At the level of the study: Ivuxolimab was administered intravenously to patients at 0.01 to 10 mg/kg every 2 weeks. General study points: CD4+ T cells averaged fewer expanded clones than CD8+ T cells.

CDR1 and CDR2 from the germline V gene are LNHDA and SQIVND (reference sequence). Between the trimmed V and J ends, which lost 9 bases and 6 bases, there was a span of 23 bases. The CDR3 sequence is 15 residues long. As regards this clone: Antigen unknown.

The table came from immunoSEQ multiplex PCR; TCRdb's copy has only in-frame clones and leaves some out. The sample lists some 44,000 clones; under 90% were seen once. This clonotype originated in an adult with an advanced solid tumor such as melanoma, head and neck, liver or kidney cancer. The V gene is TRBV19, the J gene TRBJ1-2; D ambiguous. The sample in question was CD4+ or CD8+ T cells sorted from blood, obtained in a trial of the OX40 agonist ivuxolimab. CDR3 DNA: TGTGCCAGCAGTTCCTTAAGGGCCGGGTATCATGGCTACACCTTC. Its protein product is CASSSLRAGYHGYTF.